This TCR beta chain was documented in a study of response to subunit inactivated influenza vaccine. Regarding the study as a whole: After each seasonal influenza vaccination, few new T cells are recruited, the authors suggested.

One entry per CDR3 protein results from TCRdb running MiXCR on the RT-PCR reads. The table lists roughly 500,000 distinct CDR3 sequences, 25% of them singletons, with approximately 1.9% in the top ten. The CDR3 has 12 amino acids. The V gene's germline CDR1 is ENHRY and CDR2 SYGVKD. The V and J ends lost 0 bases and 4 bases respectively, with 3 bases between them. Concerning this clonotype: Its antigen is still unknown.

The material was CD4+ T cells sorted from PBMCs, obtained 4 to 6 days after vaccination. The receptor comes from a man in his fifties who received an inactivated influenza vaccine. The V call is TRBV10-3, the J call TRBJ2-5; no reliable D call. In DNA form, the CDR3 reads TGTGCCATCAGTGAGTCGTCAGAGACCCAGTACTTC. The encoded protein is CAISESSETQYF.